Below, one T cell receptor (beta chain) is given with its context. Source material for PBMCs was 9 to 10 ml fresh peripheral blood. With 6 bases removed from V and 9 bases from J, the gap between germline ends came to 9 bases. The germline V gene encodes CDR1 SNHLY and CDR2 FYNNEI. The CDR3 is 11 amino acids. This specimen belongs to a study of T cells in Graves' hyperthyroidism and ophthalmopathy. Amplified TCR beta CDR3 regions derived from RNA transcripts. In the first-round RT-PCR of the TCR CDR3, the HTBI primer set was used. One entry per CDR3 protein, called by TCRdb with MiXCR from the multiplex PCR reads. The sample holds about 640,000 distinct CDR3 sequences, less than 25% seen once.

The chain employs TRBV2 and TRBJ1-5, with D unclear. The clonotype comes from a man aged 25 to 40 with Graves' ophthalmopathy. The material sequenced was blood. The CDR3 here is CASRGRGPQHF. The CDR3 coding sequence is TGTGCCAGCAGGGGCCGCGGGCCCCAGCATTTT.